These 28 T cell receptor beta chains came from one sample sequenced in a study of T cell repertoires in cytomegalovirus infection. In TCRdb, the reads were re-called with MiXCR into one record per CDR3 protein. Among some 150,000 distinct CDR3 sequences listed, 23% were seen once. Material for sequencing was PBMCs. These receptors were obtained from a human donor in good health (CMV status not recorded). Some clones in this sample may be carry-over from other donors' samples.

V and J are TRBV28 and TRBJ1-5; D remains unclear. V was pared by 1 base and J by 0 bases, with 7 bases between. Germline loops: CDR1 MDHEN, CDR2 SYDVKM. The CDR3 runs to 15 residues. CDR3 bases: TGTGCCAGCAGTTTATTCTCTAATAGCAATCAGCCCCAGCATTTT. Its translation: CASSLFSNSNQPQHF.

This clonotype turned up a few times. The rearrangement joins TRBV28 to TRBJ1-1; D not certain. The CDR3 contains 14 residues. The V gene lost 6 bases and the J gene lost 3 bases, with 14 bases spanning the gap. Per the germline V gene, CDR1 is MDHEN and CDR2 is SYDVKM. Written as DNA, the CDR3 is TGTGCCAGCAGACTAGTCGGTTCGCACACTGAAGCTTTCTTT. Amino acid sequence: CASRLVGSHTEAFF.

The CDR3 DNA sequence: TGCAGCGTTGAAGATCGAGTTTCCTACGAGCAGTACTTC. It encodes CSVEDRVSYEQYF. This chain links TRBV29-1 with TRBJ2-7; D remains unclear. V was pared by 0 bases and J by 1 base, with 7 bases between. Germline assignment: CDR1 SQVTM and CDR2 ANQGSEA. The CDR3 sequence is 13 residues long.

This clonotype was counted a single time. The CDR3 region is CASSLMVGGPNEQFF. CDR3 nucleotide sequence: TGTGCCAGCAGCTTAATGGTTGGAGGGCCCAATGAGCAGTTCTTC. The chain is built from TRBV7-9 and TRBJ2-1; D might be TRBD2 (6 bases). Per germline, CDR1 SEHNR and CDR2 FQNEAQ (reference sequence). V gave up 2 bases and J gave up 6 bases, with 14 bases separating them. This CDR3 comprises 15 residues.

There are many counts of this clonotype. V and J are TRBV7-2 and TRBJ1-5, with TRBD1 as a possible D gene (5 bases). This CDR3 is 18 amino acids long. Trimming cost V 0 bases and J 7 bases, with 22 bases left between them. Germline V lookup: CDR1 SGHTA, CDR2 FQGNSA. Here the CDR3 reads CASSLAGGEQGRRQPQHF. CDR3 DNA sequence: TGTGCCAGCAGCTTAGCCGGCGGGGAGCAGGGTAGAAGGCAGCCCCAGCATTTT.

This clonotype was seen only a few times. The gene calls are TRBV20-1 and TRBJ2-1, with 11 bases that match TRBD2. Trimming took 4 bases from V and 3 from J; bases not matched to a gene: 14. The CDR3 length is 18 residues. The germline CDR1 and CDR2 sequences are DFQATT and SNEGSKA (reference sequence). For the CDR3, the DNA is TGCAGTGCTACCGGGATTAGCGGGAGGGCCGCTGGCTACAATGAGCAGTTCTTC. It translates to CSATGISGRAAGYNEQFF.

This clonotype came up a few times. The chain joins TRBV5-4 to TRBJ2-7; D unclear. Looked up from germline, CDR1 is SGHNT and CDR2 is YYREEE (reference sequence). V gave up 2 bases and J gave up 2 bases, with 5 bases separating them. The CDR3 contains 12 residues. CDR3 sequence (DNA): TGTGCCAGCAGCTTTGGTCCCTACGAGCAGTACTTC. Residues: CASSFGPYEQYF.

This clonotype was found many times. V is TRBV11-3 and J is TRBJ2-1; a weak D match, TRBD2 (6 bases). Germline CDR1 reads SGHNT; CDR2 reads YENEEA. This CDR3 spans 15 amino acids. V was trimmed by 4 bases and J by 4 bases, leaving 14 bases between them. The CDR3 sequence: CASSSLPTSYNEQFF. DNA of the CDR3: TGTGCCAGCAGCTCACTCCCGACTAGTTACAATGAGCAGTTCTTC.

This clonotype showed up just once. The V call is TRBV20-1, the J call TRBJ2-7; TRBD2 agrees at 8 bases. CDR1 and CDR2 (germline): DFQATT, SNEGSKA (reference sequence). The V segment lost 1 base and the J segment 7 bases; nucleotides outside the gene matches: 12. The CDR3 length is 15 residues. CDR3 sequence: CSARGLAGRMREQYF. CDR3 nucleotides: TGCAGTGCTAGAGGGTTAGCGGGACGGATGAGGGAGCAGTACTTC.

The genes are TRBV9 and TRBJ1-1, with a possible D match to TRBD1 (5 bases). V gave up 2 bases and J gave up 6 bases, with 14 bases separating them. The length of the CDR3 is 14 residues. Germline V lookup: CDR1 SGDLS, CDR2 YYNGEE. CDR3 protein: CASSVGGTSAEAFF. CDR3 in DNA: TGTGCCAGCAGCGTGGGCGGGACGTCCGCTGAAGCTTTCTTT.

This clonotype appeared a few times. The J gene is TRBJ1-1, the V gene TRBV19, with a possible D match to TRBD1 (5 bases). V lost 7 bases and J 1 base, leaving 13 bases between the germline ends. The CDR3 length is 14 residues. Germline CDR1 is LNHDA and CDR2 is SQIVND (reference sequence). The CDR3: CASNRGRTNTEAFF. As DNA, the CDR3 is TGTGCCAGTAACCGGGGCAGAACGAACACTGAAGCTTTCTTT.

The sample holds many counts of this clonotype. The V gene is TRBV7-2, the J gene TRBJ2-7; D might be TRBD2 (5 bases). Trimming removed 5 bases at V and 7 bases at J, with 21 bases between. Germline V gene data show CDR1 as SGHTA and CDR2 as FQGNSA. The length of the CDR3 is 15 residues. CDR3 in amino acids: CASSPTGSLYGEQYF. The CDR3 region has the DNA TGTGCCAGCAGCCCAACGGGATCTCTTTATGGGGAGCAGTACTTC.

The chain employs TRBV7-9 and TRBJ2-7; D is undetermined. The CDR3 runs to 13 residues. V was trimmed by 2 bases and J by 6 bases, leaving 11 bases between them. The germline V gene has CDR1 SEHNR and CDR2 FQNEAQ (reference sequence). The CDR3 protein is CASSLSGESEQYF. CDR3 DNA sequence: TGTGCCAGCAGCTTAAGTGGGGAATCCGAGCAGTACTTC. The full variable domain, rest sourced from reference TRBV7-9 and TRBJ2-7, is DTGVSQNPRHKITKRGQNVTFRCDPISEHNRLYWYRQTLGQGPEFLTYFQNEAQLEKSRLLSDRFSAERPKGSFSTLEIQRTEQGDSAMYLCASSLSGESEQYFGPGTRLTVT.

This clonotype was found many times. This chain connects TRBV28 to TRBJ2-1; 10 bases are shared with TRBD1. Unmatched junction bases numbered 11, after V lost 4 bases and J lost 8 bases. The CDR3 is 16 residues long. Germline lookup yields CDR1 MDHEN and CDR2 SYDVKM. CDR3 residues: CASSYPVGQGLDEQFF. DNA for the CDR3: TGTGCCAGCAGTTACCCGGTGGGACAGGGGCTTGATGAGCAGTTCTTC.

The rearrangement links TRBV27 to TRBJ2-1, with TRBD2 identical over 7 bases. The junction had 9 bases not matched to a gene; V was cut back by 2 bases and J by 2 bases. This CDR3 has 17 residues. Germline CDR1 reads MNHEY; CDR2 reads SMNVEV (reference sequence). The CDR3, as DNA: TGTGCCAGCAGTTTAAGCGGGGTACTAGCTACCTACAATGAGCAGTTCTTC. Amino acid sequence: CASSLSGVLATYNEQFF.

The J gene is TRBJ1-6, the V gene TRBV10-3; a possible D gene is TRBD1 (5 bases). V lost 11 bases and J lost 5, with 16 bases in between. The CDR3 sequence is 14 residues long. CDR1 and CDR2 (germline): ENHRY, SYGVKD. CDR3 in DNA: TGTGCCGCCAATAGTCAGGGAAATAATTCACCCCTCCACTTT. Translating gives CAANSQGNNSPLHF.

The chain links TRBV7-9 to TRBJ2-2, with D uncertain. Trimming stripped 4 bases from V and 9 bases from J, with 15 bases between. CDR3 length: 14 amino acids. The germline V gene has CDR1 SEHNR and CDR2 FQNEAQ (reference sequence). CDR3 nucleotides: TGTGCCAGCAGCTCGCCGGACCGGCACCGGGAGCTGTTTTTT. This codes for CASSSPDRHRELFF.

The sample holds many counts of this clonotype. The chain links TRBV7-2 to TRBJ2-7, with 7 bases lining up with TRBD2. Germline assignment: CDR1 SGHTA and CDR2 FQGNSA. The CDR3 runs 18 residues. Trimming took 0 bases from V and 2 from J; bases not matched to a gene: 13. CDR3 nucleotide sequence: TGTGCCAGCAGCTTAGCCCTCGAAGCGGAGGGGAGGGCCTACGAGCAGTACTTC. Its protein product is CASSLALEAEGRAYEQYF. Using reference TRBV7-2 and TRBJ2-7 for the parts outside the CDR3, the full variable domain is GAGVSQSPSNKVTEKGKDVELRCDPISGHTALYWYRQSLGQGLEFLIYFQGNSAPDKSGLPSDRFSAERTGGSVSTLTIQRTQQEDSAVYLCASSLALEAEGRAYEQYFGPGTRLTVT.

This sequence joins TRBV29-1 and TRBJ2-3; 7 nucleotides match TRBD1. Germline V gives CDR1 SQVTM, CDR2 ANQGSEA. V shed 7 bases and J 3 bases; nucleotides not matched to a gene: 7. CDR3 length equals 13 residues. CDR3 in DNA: TGCAGCGCATCGTTACAGGGGACAGATACGCAGTATTTT. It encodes CSASLQGTDTQYF.

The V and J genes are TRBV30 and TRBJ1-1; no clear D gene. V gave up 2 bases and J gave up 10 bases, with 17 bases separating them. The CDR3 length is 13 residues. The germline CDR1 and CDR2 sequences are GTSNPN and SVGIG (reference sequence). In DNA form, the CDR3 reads TGTGCCTGGAGTCCCGACGGATCGTACGGAGCTTTCTTT. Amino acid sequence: CAWSPDGSYGAFF.

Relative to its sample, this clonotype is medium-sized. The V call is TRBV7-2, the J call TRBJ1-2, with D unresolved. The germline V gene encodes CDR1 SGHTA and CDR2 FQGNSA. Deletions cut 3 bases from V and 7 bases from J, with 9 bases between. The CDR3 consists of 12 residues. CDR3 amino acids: CASSFYGSGYTF. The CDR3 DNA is TGTGCCAGCAGCTTTTACGGTTCTGGCTACACCTTC. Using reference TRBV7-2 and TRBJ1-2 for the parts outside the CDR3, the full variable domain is GAGVSQSPSNKVTEKGKDVELRCDPISGHTALYWYRQSLGQGLEFLIYFQGNSAPDKSGLPSDRFSAERTGGSVSTLTIQRTQQEDSAVYLCASSFYGSGYTFGSGTRLTVV.

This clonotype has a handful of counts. The DNA of the CDR3 is TGCGCCAGCAGCGGGGGGGGGACTAGCGCCCAAGAGACCCAGTACTTC. It codes for CASSGGGTSAQETQYF. The genes are TRBV5-1 and TRBJ2-5; TRBD2 matches at 10 bases. The CDR3 has 16 amino acids. Trimming took 4 bases from V and 1 from J; bases not matched to a gene: 7. CDR1 is SGHRS, CDR2 YFSETQ, per germline.

CDR3 residues: CASSPPGADYYEQYF. CDR3 DNA sequence: TGTGCCAGCAGCCCACCGGGGGCAGATTACTACGAGCAGTACTTC. V gene TRBV11-2 combines with J gene TRBJ2-7, with D perhaps TRBD1 or TRBD2 (6 bases each). Germline V gene lookup returns CDR1 SGHAT and CDR2 FQNNGV. V lost 5 bases and J 3 bases, leaving 17 bases between the germline ends. This CDR3 spans 15 amino acids.

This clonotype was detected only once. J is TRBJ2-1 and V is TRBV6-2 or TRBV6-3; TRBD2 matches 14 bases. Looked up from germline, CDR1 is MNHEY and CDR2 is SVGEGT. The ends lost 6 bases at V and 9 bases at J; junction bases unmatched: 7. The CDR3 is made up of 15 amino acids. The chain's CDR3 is CASSAPGLAGVEQFF. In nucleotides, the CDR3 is TGTGCCAGCAGCGCCCCGGGACTAGCGGGGGTTGAGCAGTTCTTC.

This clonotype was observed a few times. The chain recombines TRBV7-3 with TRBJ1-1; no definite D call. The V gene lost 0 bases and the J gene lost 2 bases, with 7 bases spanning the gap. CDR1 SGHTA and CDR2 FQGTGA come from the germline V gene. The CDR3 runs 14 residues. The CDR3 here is CASSLTPSNTEAFF. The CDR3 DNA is TGTGCCAGCAGCTTAACCCCCAGCAACACTGAAGCTTTCTTT. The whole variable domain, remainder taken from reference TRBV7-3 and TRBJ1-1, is GAGVSQTPSNKVTEKGKYVELRCDPISGHTALYWYRQSLGQGPEFLIYFQGTGAADDSGLPNDRFFAVRPEGSVSTLKIQRTERGDSAVYLCASSLTPSNTEAFFGQGTRLTVV.

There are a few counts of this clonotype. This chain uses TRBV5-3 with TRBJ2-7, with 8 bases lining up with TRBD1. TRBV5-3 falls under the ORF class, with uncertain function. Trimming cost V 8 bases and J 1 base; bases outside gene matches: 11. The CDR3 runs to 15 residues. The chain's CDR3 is CASSLDRGRSYEQYF. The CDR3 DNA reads TGTGCCAGCAGCCTTGACAGGGGCCGATCCTACGAGCAGTACTTC.

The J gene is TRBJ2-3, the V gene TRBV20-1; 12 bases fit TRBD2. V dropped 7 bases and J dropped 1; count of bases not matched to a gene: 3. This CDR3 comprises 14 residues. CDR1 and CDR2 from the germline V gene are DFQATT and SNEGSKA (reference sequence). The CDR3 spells CSVRTSGGTDTQYF. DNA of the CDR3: TGCAGTGTCCGGACTAGCGGGGGCACAGATACGCAGTATTTT.

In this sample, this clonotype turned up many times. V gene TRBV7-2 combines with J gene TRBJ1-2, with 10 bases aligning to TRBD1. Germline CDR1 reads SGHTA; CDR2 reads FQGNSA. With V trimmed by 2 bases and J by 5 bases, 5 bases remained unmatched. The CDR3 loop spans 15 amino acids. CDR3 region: CASSLMGTGEYGYTF. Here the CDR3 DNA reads TGTGCCAGCAGCTTAATGGGGACAGGGGAGTATGGCTACACCTTC.